The entry below gives a single T cell receptor beta chain sequence along with its context. Its antigen is currently unknown. The source of the sample is a study of CD8+CD57+ T cells in acquired aplastic anemia. Study-wide background: DNA per sorted CD4+ or CD8+ sample ranged 0.2 to 27.4 ug, averaging roughly 3.3 ug. Healthy donor CD4+ samples were sequenced to a depth that averaged around 11 million reads.

The TCR beta profiling, which covered VDJ combination and CDR3 sequence, was carried out using genomic DNA as the template. TCRdb itself ran the reads through MiXCR, one entry per CDR3 protein. The sample contains fewer than 150,000 distinct CDR3 sequences, over 45% of which appear only once. Study results and caveats: Patients did not significantly differ from controls in CD8+ Simpson's diversity. Patients and controls had in common some 30 CD8+ CDR3 sequences.

CDR3 length: 14 residues. The ends were cut back, 1 base at V and 6 bases at J, with 13 bases in the middle. In germline, CDR1 is LNHNV, CDR2 YYDKDF (reference sequence). The sequenced sample consisted of sorted CD4+, CD8+, or CD8+CD57+ T cells (not recorded which) from PBMCs. This TCR was sampled from a human donor in good health, serving as a control. The chain joins TRBV15 to TRBJ2-7, with a possible D match to TRBD1 (5 bases). CDR3 residues: CATSRVPGLGEQYF. CDR3 bases: TGTGCCACCAGCAGAGTCCCAGGGTTGGGCGAGCAGTACTTC.